These 20 T cell receptor beta chains were all obtained from the same sample, sequenced in a study of tumor-infiltrating lymphocytes in primary liver carcinoma. The authors made TCR beta cDNA from around 500 ng total RNA with a constant-region primer. Slightly modified ARM-PCR, run as three nested multiplex PCR rounds, produced the TCR beta libraries. With TRBV1-TRBV30 forward primers and a C-beta reverse primer, the first two PCR rounds were run for about 10 cycles each. TCRdb independently ran MiXCR on the multiplex PCR reads; one entry per CDR3 protein. The data hold 45,000 to 55,000 distinct CDR3 sequences, with about three quarters observed a single time. Investigators took RNA and DNA out together from about 19-30 mg of unsorted bulk tissue. The sample was liver tumor tissue from sampling region 2. As for subset: tumor region T2, inferior pole. These receptors all come from a man aged 40-49 years with primary liver carcinoma and hepatitis B virus infection.

Concerning this clonotype itself: One end of the junction fails to match germline, which may point to a read error. V usage is TRBV4-2 and J usage is TRBJ2-7, with D perhaps TRBD1 or TRBD2 (5 bases each). CDR1 and CDR2 (germline): LGHNA, YNFKEQ. The CDR3 runs to 17 residues. The DNA of the CDR3 is TGCGCCAGCCCGAAGCTGCGAGTCCGGGACCACACCTACGAGCAGTACTTC. This sequence encodes CASPKLRVRDHTYEQYF.

CDR3 protein: CSAAKDRNEKLFF. In DNA form, the CDR3 reads TGCAGCGCCGCGAAGGACAGGAATGAAAAACTGTTTTTT. This chain links TRBV29-1 with TRBJ1-4; 7 bases agree with TRBD1. Germline V gene data show CDR1 as SQVTM and CDR2 as ANQGSEA. This CDR3 comprises 13 residues. The V gene end was trimmed by 7 bases and the J gene end by 5 bases; junction bases not matched to a gene: 7.

With respect to this clonotype: Without the conserved terminal phenylalanine or tryptophan, this CDR3 likely stems from a read error. The V gene is TRBV11-2, the J gene TRBJ2-1; TRBD1 is a possible D gene (5 bases). Germline lookup yields CDR1 SGHAT and CDR2 FQNNGV. The CDR3 totals 15 residues. The CDR3 spells CATGQDQPSYNEQFL. The CDR3 DNA reads TGTGCAACCGGACAAGACCAGCCATCCTACAATGAGCAGTTCCTC.

This clonotype was seen ten or more times. The chain uses TRBV11-3 and TRBJ2-1; the match to TRBD2 covers 11 bases. The trim removed 2 bases at V and 9 bases at J, leaving 9 bases unmatched. Germline values: CDR1 SGHNT, CDR2 YENEEA. The CDR3 spans 16 residues. CDR3 amino acids: CASSLSGISGRGEQFF. The CDR3 region has the DNA TGTGCCAGCAGCTTATCAGGGATTAGCGGGAGGGGTGAGCAGTTCTTC.

In regard to this clonotype: At one boundary the junction diverges from the germline segment, which might be a read error. The chain employs TRBV12-3 or TRBV12-4 and TRBJ2-2; D may be TRBD2 (5 bases). The CDR3 is 12 amino acids. This CDR3 is CASSLGTGEPFF. In DNA, the CDR3 is TGTGCCAGCAGTTTGGGCACTGGGGAGCCGTTTTTT.

With regard to this clonotype: At one boundary the junction diverges from the germline segment, which might be a read error. The chain couples TRBV7-9 to TRBJ1-2; no firm D call. Germline lookup yields CDR1 SEHNR and CDR2 FQNEAQ (reference sequence). The CDR3 is made up of 12 amino acids. The CDR3 region has the DNA TGTGTCAGCAGCCGCGTGGGAGCCCACTACACCTTC. Translated: CVSSRVGAHYTF.

Remarks on this clonotype: This clone may be a read error of a much larger clone one base away. The chain joins TRBV7-9 to TRBJ1-1; no firm D call. Germline loops: CDR1 SEHNR, CDR2 FQNEAQ (reference sequence). The CDR3 consists of 13 residues. The CDR3 nucleotides read TGTGCCAGCAGCTTAGAGATGAACACTGAAGTTTTCTTT. Translation: CASSLEMNTEVFF. The entire variable domain, with the rest obtained from reference TRBV7-9 and TRBJ1-1, is as follows: DTGVSQNPRHKITKRGQNVTFRCDPISEHNRLYWYRQTLGQGPEFLTYFQNEAQLEKSRLLSDRFSAERPKGSFSTLEIQRTEQGDSAMYLCASSLEMNTEVFFGQGTRLTVV.

Note on this clonotype: It is likely a read error, because the conserved phenylalanine at the end of the CDR3 is missing. The chain employs TRBV4-2 and TRBJ2-1, with 7 nucleotides matching TRBD2. The V segment lost 6 bases and the J segment 6 bases; nucleotides outside the gene matches: 11. The CDR3 length is 15 residues. Germline V gene data show CDR1 as LGHNA and CDR2 as YNFKEQ. For the CDR3, the DNA is TGTGCCAGCAGGCCAACCTGGACTAGTGTCAATGAGCAGTTCTAC. Protein product: CASRPTWTSVNEQFY.

CDR3 DNA sequence: TGCGCCAGCAGCCAAGAGTCTCCTCAAAACGAAGGGGCCAAAAACATTCAGTACTTC. Residues: CASSQESPQNEGAKNIQYF. The gene calls are TRBV4-1 and TRBJ2-4, with D unresolved. The CDR3 is 19 residues long. V was cut by 0 bases and J by 1 base, with 19 bases left in between. Germline loops: CDR1 MGHRA, CDR2 YSYEKL.

This clonotype was counted a single time. A junction end diverges from the germline sequence, so it may reflect a read error. The chain uses TRBV6-5 and TRBJ2-7; D gene unclear. The CDR3 is 14 amino acids. Germline CDR1 is MNHEY and CDR2 is SVGAGI. CDR3: CSRSYSTVRYEQYF. The CDR3 region has the DNA TGTTCCAGGAGTTACTCGACGGTTCGCTACGAGCAGTACTTC.

Remarks on this clonotype: As the CDR3 is not closed by the conserved phenylalanine or tryptophan, this likely results from a read error. The J gene is TRBJ2-2, the V gene TRBV5-5, with 14 positions matching TRBD2. Germline V gives CDR1 SGHKS, CDR2 YYEKEE (reference sequence). The length of the CDR3 is 18 residues. CDR3 DNA sequence: TGTGCCAGCAGCAGGGGACTAGCGGGAGACTCGAACACCGAGGAGCTGTTTTAT. Its translation: CASSRGLAGDSNTEELFY.

The J gene is TRBJ1-3, the V gene TRBV10-3; D is unresolved. The CDR3 is 11 amino acids. V gave up 8 bases and J gave up 2 bases, with 4 bases separating them. The germline V gene encodes CDR1 ENHRY and CDR2 SYGVKD. The CDR3: CAIGPGNTIYF. The CDR3 DNA follows: TGTGCCATCGGACCTGGAAACACCATATATTTT.

In regard to this clonotype: Germline is not matched at one junction end, which may reflect a read error. The chain carries TRBV28 and TRBJ2-1, with 7 bases matching TRBD2. This CDR3 is built from 15 residues. CDR1 is MDHEN and CDR2 is SYDVKM in the germline V gene. The CDR3 coding sequence is TGTGTCAGCGGGAACGCGGGAGCCGGGGCGGATGAGCAGTTCTTC. Its translation: CVSGNAGAGADEQFF. Filled out from reference TRBV28 and TRBJ2-1, the complete variable domain reads DVKVTQSSRYLVKRTGEKVFLECVQDMDHENMFWYRQDPGLGLRLIYFSYDVKMKEKGDIPEGYSVSREKKERFSLILESASTNQTSMYLCVSGNAGAGADEQFFGPGTRLTVL.

Comments on this clonotype: At one end, the junction sequence differs from germline, possibly due to a read error. V and J are TRBV11-2 and TRBJ2-5, with TRBD1 as a possible D gene (5 bases). The CDR3 is made up of 17 amino acids. Germline V gives CDR1 SGHAT, CDR2 FQNNGV. CDR3 coding DNA: TGTGCCGGCAGCTTAGGGGCCTTGTCCGGGCTTCAAGAGGCCCAGTACTTC. Amino acids: CAGSLGALSGLQEAQYF.

As regards this clonotype: The junction and the germline gene differ at one end; a read error may be behind it. The CDR3, as DNA: TGTGTCAGCAGCTTTGAGGTTGGGGACGAAAAGCTGTTTTTT. Protein sequence: CVSSFEVGDEKLFF. The chain has TRBV11-2 and TRBJ1-4; weak D call: TRBD1 (5 bases). The CDR3 loop spans 14 amino acids. Germline lookup yields CDR1 SGHAT and CDR2 FQNNGV.

The chain links TRBV9 to TRBJ1-6; D perhaps matches TRBD1 (5 bases). Trimming pared 0 bases from V and 10 bases from J, leaving 11 bases between. CDR1 SGDLS and CDR2 YYNGEE come from the germline V gene. The CDR3 is 14 residues long. CDR3 protein: CASSVEGVGSPLHF. As DNA, the CDR3 is TGTGCCAGCAGCGTAGAAGGGGTTGGGTCACCCCTCCACTTT.

About this clonotype: A read error may produce the germline difference seen at one junction end. This chain uses TRBV6-1 with TRBJ2-1, with TRBD2 matching over 7 bases. Germline V gene sequence: CDR1 MNHNS, CDR2 SASEGT. The CDR3 is 15 amino acids. CDR3 sequence: CASNVGLTEFNEQFF. The DNA for the CDR3 is TGTGCCAGCAACGTGGGACTAACGGAATTCAACGAGCAATTCTTC.

The chain uses TRBV6-5 and TRBJ2-7, with a possible D match to TRBD2 (5 bases). Looked up from germline, CDR1 is MNHEY and CDR2 is SVGAGI. CDR3 length: 18 residues. Between the trimmed V and J ends, which lost 4 bases and 2 bases, there was a span of 24 bases. CDR3: CASSFSYRRANIPYEQYF. In nucleotides, the CDR3 is TGTGCCAGCAGTTTCTCATACCGGCGGGCGAACATCCCCTACGAGCAGTACTTC.

As for this clonotype: Its ends do not fully match the called genes, so a read error is possible. This chain links TRBV6-5 with TRBJ2-3, with a possible D match to TRBD1 (6 bases). The CDR3 has 16 residues. CDR1 MNHEY and CDR2 SVGAGI come from the germline V gene. The CDR3 nucleotides are TGTGCCAGCAGTTCGCCAGGGAGAGGGGGTATGGATATGCAGTATTTT. It is translated as CASSSPGRGGMDMQYF.

This sequence joins TRBV6-5 and TRBJ1-1; D is uncertain. The CDR3 is made up of 13 amino acids. V gave up 10 bases and J gave up 3 bases, with 15 bases separating them. In germline, CDR1 is MNHEY, CDR2 SVGAGI. The DNA of the CDR3 is TGTGCCACCGTGGAAGGGATTGACACTGAAGCTTTCTTT. This sequence encodes CATVEGIDTEAFF.